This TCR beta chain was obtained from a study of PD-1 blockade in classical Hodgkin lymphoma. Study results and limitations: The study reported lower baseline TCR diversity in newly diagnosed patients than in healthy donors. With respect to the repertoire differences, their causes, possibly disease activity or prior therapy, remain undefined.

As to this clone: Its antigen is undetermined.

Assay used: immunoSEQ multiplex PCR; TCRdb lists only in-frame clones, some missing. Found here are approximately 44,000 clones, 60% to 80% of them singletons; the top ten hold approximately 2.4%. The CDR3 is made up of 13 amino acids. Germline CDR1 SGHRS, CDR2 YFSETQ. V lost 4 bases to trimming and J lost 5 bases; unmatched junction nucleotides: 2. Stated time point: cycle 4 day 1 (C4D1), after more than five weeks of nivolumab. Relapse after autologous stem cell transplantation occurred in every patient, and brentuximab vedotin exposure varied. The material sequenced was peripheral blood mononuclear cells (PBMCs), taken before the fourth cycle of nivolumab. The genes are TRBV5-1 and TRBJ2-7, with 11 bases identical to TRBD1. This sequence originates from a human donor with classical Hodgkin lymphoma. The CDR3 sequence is CASSRDRGNEQYF. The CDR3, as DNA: TGCGCCAGCAGCAGGGACAGGGGGAACGAGCAGTACTTC.